Following are 28 T cell receptor beta chains from one sample sequenced in a study of blood T cell repertoires in COVID-19. Measured with immunoSEQ multiplex PCR; TCRdb has only the in-frame clones, and not every one. The repertoire consists of about 300,000 clones, with roughly nine tenths occurring once and the leading ten covering 5% to 7.5%. Source material: peripheral blood. These receptors originate from a man between 18 and 29 years old who had recovered from COVID-19.

The chain uses TRBV7-8 and TRBJ1-1, with 7 bases identical to TRBD1. Germline values: CDR1 SGHVS, CDR2 FQNEAQ. Germline trimming cut 6 bases from V and 3 bases from J; bases unmatched to any gene: 4. This CDR3 is built from 13 residues. The CDR3 DNA reads as TGTGCCAGCAGTACAGGGGTTGACACTGAAGCTTTCTTT. Protein sequence: CASSTGVDTEAFF.

V is TRBV4-1 and J is TRBJ2-3, with 15 positions matching TRBD2. V was pared by 0 bases and J by 4 bases, with 8 bases of the junction left unmatched. The CDR3 loop spans 19 amino acids. The germline CDR1 and CDR2 sequences are MGHRA and YSYEKL. CDR3 DNA sequence: TGCGCCAGCAGCCAAGATTACCGGGGACTAGCGGGAGGCGCAGATACGCAGTATTTT. It codes for CASSQDYRGLAGGADTQYF.

The V and J genes are TRBV14 and TRBJ1-1; the D is unclear. The CDR3 totals 15 residues. Germline V gene data show CDR1 as SGHDN and CDR2 as FVKESK. V was shortened by 5 bases and J by 1 base, with 14 bases between the two germline ends. This CDR3 reads CASSGRRETNTEAFF. The CDR3 DNA reads as TGTGCCAGCAGCGGTAGGAGGGAGACGAACACTGAAGCTTTCTTT. The variable domain in full, with the rest retrieved from reference TRBV14 and TRBJ1-1, is EAGVTQFPSHSVIEKGQTVTLRCDPISGHDNLYWYRRVMGKEIKFLLHFVKESKQDESGMPNNRFLAERTGGTYSTLKVQPAELEDSGVYFCASSGRRETNTEAFFGQGTRLTVV.

The V gene is TRBV12-3 or TRBV12-4, the J gene TRBJ2-1; D is unresolved. Trimming removed 2 bases at V and 9 bases at J, with 8 bases between. The CDR3 runs 12 residues. The CDR3 here is CASSLSSFEQFF. The CDR3 DNA follows: TGTGCCAGCAGTTTAAGTAGTTTTGAGCAGTTCTTC.

This clone was detected only a few times. The V and J genes are TRBV19 and TRBJ1-1, with unresolved D. The CDR3 totals 14 residues. Between the trimmed V and J ends, which lost 8 bases and 0 bases, there was a span of 13 bases. Germline CDR1 LNHDA, CDR2 SQIVND (reference sequence). The chain's CDR3 is CASRRPDLNTEAFF. The DNA for the CDR3 is TGTGCCAGTCGTAGACCCGACTTGAACACTGAAGCTTTCTTT.

V is TRBV30 and J is TRBJ1-3; D unresolved. Germline CDR1 reads GTSNPN; CDR2 reads SVGIG (reference sequence). The CDR3 is 16 amino acids. The V end lost 0 bases, the J end lost 0 bases, and 12 bases lay between the germline ends. The DNA of the CDR3 is TGTGCCTGGAGTGTGGAGATTTTTAGCTCTGGAAACACCATATATTTT. Translation gives CAWSVEIFSSGNTIYF.

This chain joins TRBV6-6 and TRBJ2-7; tentative D call: TRBD1 (6 bases). The V gene's germline CDR1 is MNHNY and CDR2 SVGAGI (reference sequence). With 8 bases removed from V and 5 bases from J, the gap between germline ends came to 13 bases. The CDR3 has 12 amino acids. CDR3: CASGNRADEQYF. DNA of the CDR3: TGTGCCAGCGGTAACAGGGCGGACGAGCAGTACTTC.

The chain employs TRBV7-8 and TRBJ1-5; D not certain. CDR1 SGHVS and CDR2 FQNEAQ come from the germline V gene. CDR3 length equals 14 residues. Trimming pared 5 bases from V and 7 bases from J, leaving 15 bases between. The chain's CDR3 is CASSRMGFGQPQHF. CDR3 DNA: TGTGCCAGCAGCCGGATGGGCTTCGGACAGCCCCAGCATTTT.

The rearrangement links TRBV6-5 to TRBJ1-2; 9 bases line up with TRBD1. The CDR3 runs 14 residues. Losses at the gene ends were 2 bases for V and 7 bases for J; bases not matched to a gene: 5. CDR1 MNHEY and CDR2 SVGAGI come from the germline V gene. Here the CDR3 reads CASSYPGTGFGYTF. CDR3 bases: TGTGCCAGCAGTTACCCCGGGACAGGGTTTGGCTACACCTTC.

V and J are TRBV5-4 and TRBJ2-3; no definite D call. CDR1 is SGHNT, CDR2 YYREEE, per germline (reference sequence). This CDR3 has 15 amino acids. Trimming pared 5 bases from V and 0 bases from J, leaving 13 bases between. CDR3 DNA sequence: TGTGCCAGCAGGCGAGACTGGCTGAGCACAGATACGCAGTATTTT. This sequence encodes CASRRDWLSTDTQYF.

This clone showed up just once. V usage is TRBV7-2 and J usage is TRBJ1-6; 7 bases match TRBD1. In germline, CDR1 is SGHTA, CDR2 FQGNSA. Trimming at V came to 7 bases and at J to 2 bases, leaving 2 bases not matched to a gene. The CDR3 consists of 14 residues. CDR3 nucleotide sequence: TGTGCCAGCAAGCAGGGGGCCTATAATTCACCCCTCCACTTT. It codes for CASKQGAYNSPLHF.

The chain has TRBV7-2 and TRBJ2-7; D remains unclear. With 1 base removed from V and 3 bases from J, the gap between germline ends came to 13 bases. This CDR3 has 15 amino acids. Germline CDR1 reads SGHTA; CDR2 reads FQGNSA. CDR3 amino acids: CASSLGMAGSYEQYF. The DNA for the CDR3 is TGTGCCAGCAGCTTAGGGATGGCAGGCAGCTACGAGCAGTACTTC. Variable domain in full (rest from reference TRBV7-2 and TRBJ2-7): GAGVSQSPSNKVTEKGKDVELRCDPISGHTALYWYRQSLGQGLEFLIYFQGNSAPDKSGLPSDRFSAERTGGSVSTLTIQRTQQEDSAVYLCASSLGMAGSYEQYFGPGTRLTVT.

V usage is TRBV27 and J usage is TRBJ2-1; D gene unclear. Trimming pared 5 bases from V and 2 bases from J, leaving 13 bases between. The CDR3 has 15 amino acids. From germline, CDR1 is MNHEY and CDR2 SMNVEV (reference sequence). The CDR3 bases are TGTGCCAGCAGTATCAAGCAAAGCGCCTACAATGAGCAGTTCTTC. It encodes CASSIKQSAYNEQFF.

V and J are TRBV18 and TRBJ1-1; 7 bases are shared with TRBD1. This CDR3 is 13 amino acids long. Unmatched junction bases numbered 1, after V lost 6 bases and J lost 0 bases. Germline CDR1 and CDR2: KGHSH and LQKENI. The CDR3 DNA reads as TGTGCCAGCTCGGGACAGTTGAACACTGAAGCTTTCTTT. Its translation is CASSGQLNTEAFF. Based on the CDR3 plus reference TRBV18 and TRBJ1-1, the full variable domain is NAGVMQNPRHLVRRRGQEARLRCSPMKGHSHVYWYRQLPEEGLKFMVYLQKENIIDESGMPKERFSAEFPKEGPSILRIQQVVRGDSAAYFCASSGQLNTEAFFGQGTRLTVV.

The CDR3 bases are TGTGCCAGCAGCGCCTCTCAGCGGGAGGGTTCAGATACGCAGTATTTT. Encoded protein: CASSASQREGSDTQYF. The J gene is TRBJ2-3, the V gene TRBV9, with 10 bases matching TRBD2. With 3 bases clipped from V and 4 bases from J, the junction kept 8 bases outside the gene matches. CDR1 and CDR2 from the germline V gene are SGDLS and YYNGEE. This CDR3 comprises 16 residues.

This rearrangement joins TRBV12-3 or TRBV12-4 to TRBJ2-7; D ambiguous. This CDR3 comprises 13 residues. The V gene lost 1 base and the J gene lost 6 bases, with 10 bases spanning the gap. CDR3 sequence reads: CASSLGVWSEQYF. CDR3 DNA: TGTGCCAGCAGTTTAGGGGTTTGGAGCGAGCAGTACTTC.

The rearrangement links TRBV28 to TRBJ1-2, with D possibly matching TRBD1 (5 bases). Trimming removed 3 bases at V and 8 bases at J, with 19 bases between. This CDR3 comprises 15 residues. Germline V gene lookup returns CDR1 MDHEN and CDR2 SYDVKM. Here the CDR3 DNA reads TGTGCCAGCAGTTTGACAGCACTTCCTCTCGGAGGCTACACCTTC. This encodes CASSLTALPLGGYTF.

The chain combines TRBV27 with TRBJ2-7; 10 bases map to TRBD2. Looked up from germline, CDR1 is MNHEY and CDR2 is SMNVEV (reference sequence). V trimming: 6 bases; J trimming: 2 bases; junction bases outside the gene matches: 10. The CDR3 has 16 amino acids. The CDR3 DNA follows: TGTGCCAGCAGCCCCCCCGCTAGCGGGGGTACCTACGAGCAGTACTTC. This encodes CASSPPASGGTYEQYF.

This clone was picked up a small number of times. The chain carries TRBV10-2 and TRBJ1-5, with unresolved D. Trimming took off 7 bases at V and 1 base at J, with 17 bases between the two ends. The germline V gene has CDR1 WSHSY and CDR2 SAAADI. There are 16 residues in the CDR3. This CDR3 reads CASTPEDGLSNQPQHF. The CDR3 DNA follows: TGCGCCAGCACTCCCGAGGACGGACTAAGCAATCAGCCCCAGCATTTT.

This sequence joins TRBV3-1 (or the pseudogene TRBV3-2) and TRBJ2-2; tentatively, D is TRBD2 (6 bases). V lost 6 bases, J lost 0 bases, and 14 bases lay in between. This CDR3 has 16 residues. Germline V lookup: CDR1 LGHDT, CDR2 YNNKEL (reference sequence). Here the CDR3 reads CASSPFRGTNTGELFF. In DNA, the CDR3 is TGTGCCAGCAGTCCCTTCCGGGGGACGAACACCGGGGAGCTGTTTTTT.

The genes are TRBV3-1 (or the pseudogene TRBV3-2) and TRBJ2-5, with D maybe TRBD2 (6 bases). The V and J ends lost 7 bases and 4 bases respectively, with 19 bases between them. This CDR3 is 15 amino acids long. Germline CDR1 LGHDT, CDR2 YNNKEL (reference sequence). For the CDR3, the DNA is TGTGCCAGCAACAAGGGCGGGATGGGCGGAGAGACCCAGTACTTC. Its protein product is CASNKGGMGGETQYF.

This chain uses TRBV28 with TRBJ1-1, with 9 positions matching TRBD1. Germline-derived CDR1 and CDR2 are MDHEN and SYDVKM. The length of the CDR3 is 15 residues. The junction had 11 bases not matched to a gene; V was cut back by 6 bases and J by 6 bases. The CDR3 loop is CASRQSGTGSPEAFF. The DNA of the CDR3 is TGTGCCAGCAGGCAAAGCGGGACAGGGAGCCCTGAAGCTTTCTTT.

The chain carries TRBV18 and TRBJ1-2, with D unresolved. Trimming stripped 3 bases from V and 6 bases from J, with 11 bases between. Germline V lookup: CDR1 KGHSH, CDR2 LQKENI. There are 13 residues in the CDR3. The DNA for the CDR3 is TGTGCCAGCTCACCTGAGGTTTCTGATGGCTACACCTTC. Protein: CASSPEVSDGYTF.

The chain has TRBV4-1 and TRBJ1-1; 7 bases align to TRBD1. Germline CDR1 is MGHRA and CDR2 is YSYEKL. The CDR3 is 16 residues long. The V gene end was trimmed by 0 bases and the J gene end by 1 base; junction bases not matched to a gene: 5. Here the CDR3 DNA reads TGCGCCAGCAGCCAAGATTTCAGGGGGTGGAACACTGAAGCTTTCTTT. This sequence encodes CASSQDFRGWNTEAFF.

This chain uses TRBV27 with TRBJ1-1, with D perhaps matching TRBD1 (5 bases). V gave up 0 bases and J gave up 1 base, with 15 bases separating them. CDR3 length: 17 residues. CDR1 is MNHEY, CDR2 SMNVEV, per germline (reference sequence). CDR3 residues: CASSLSGLGLGNTEAFF. CDR3 bases: TGTGCCAGCAGTTTATCGGGGCTGGGGTTGGGGAACACTGAAGCTTTCTTT.

The chain employs TRBV4-3 and TRBJ1-4, with no clear D. Germline-derived CDR1 and CDR2 are LGHNA and YSLEER. The CDR3 has 15 amino acids. V was shortened by 0 bases and J by 2 bases, with 7 bases between the two germline ends. CDR3 region: CASSQEDSTNEKLFF. The DNA for the CDR3 is TGCGCCAGCAGCCAAGAAGACTCGACTAATGAAAAACTGTTTTTT.

The chain is built from TRBV23-1 and TRBJ1-4; D is ambiguous. TRBV23-1 is flagged as an ORF with uncertain function. Trimming removed 7 bases at V and 4 bases at J, with 22 bases between. This CDR3 has 17 amino acids. CDR3 residues: CASTLILEGGINEKLFF. The CDR3 coding sequence is TGCGCCAGCACGTTAATCTTGGAGGGAGGGATTAATGAAAAACTGTTTTTT.

The V gene is TRBV4-1, the J gene TRBJ2-7; D gene ambiguous. Trimming stripped 4 bases from V and 5 bases from J, with 12 bases between. CDR1 and CDR2 from the germline V gene are MGHRA and YSYEKL. The length of the CDR3 is 13 residues. The CDR3 here is CASSPVFNNEQYF. CDR3 in DNA: TGCGCCAGCAGCCCCGTATTTAACAACGAGCAGTACTTC.